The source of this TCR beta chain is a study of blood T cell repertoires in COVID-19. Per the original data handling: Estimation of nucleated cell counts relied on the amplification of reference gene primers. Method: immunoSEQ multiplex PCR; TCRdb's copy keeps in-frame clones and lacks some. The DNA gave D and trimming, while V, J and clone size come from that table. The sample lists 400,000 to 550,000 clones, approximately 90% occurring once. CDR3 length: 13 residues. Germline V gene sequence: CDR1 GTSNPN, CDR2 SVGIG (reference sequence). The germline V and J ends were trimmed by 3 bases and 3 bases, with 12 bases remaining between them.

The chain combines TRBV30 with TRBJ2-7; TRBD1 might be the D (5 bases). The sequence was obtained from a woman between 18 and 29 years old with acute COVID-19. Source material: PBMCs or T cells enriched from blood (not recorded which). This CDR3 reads CAWSKGFIYEQYF. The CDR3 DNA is TGTGCCTGGAGCAAGGGGTTCATCTACGAGCAGTACTTC.